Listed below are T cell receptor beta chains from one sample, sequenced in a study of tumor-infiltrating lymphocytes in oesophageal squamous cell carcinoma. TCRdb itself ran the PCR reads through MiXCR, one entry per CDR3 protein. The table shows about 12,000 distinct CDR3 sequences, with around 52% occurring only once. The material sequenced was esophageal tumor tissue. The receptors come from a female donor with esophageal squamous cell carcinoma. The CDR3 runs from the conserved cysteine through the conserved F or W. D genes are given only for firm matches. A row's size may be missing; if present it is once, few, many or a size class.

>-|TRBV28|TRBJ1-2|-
TGTGCCAGCAGTATCCGGGGCTATGGCTACACCTTC
CASSIRGYGYTF
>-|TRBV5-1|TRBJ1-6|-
TGCGCCAGCAGCCCTGGAGACTCCGACTACGGGCAGTACTTT
CASSPGDSDYGQYF
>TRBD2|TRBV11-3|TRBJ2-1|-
TGTGCCAGCAGCTTGGGACTAGCGGGATTGAATGAGCAGTTCTTC
CASSLGLAGLNEQFF
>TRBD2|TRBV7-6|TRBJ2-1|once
TGTGCTAGCAGCTTAGAAGTGGGACTAGCGTACAATGAGCAGTTCTTC
CASSLEVGLAYNEQFF
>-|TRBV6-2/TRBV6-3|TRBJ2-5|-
TGTGCCAGCAGTTACTCGAACCAAGAGACCCAGTACTTC
CASSYSNQETQYF
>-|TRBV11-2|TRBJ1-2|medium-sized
TGTGCCAGCAGCTTAAAGGGGCCTAACACCTTC
CASSLKGPNTF
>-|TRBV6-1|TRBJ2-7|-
TGTGCCAGCAGTGAAGTAAGGAGGAGCTACGAGCAGTACTTC
CASSEVRRSYEQYF
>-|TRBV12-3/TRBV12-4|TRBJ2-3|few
TGTGCCAGCAGCCTATCAGCTTACACAGATACGCAGTATTTT
CASSLSAYTDTQYF
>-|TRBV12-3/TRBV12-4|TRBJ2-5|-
TGTGCCAGCAGTTCCCCCGAGACCCAGTACTTC
CASSSPETQYF
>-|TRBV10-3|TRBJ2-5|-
TGTGCCATCAGTGAGTCAGGAGCAGGGGATGGAGAGACCCAGTACTTC
CAISESGAGDGETQYF
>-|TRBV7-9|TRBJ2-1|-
TGTGCCAGCAGCCATAGCAATGAGCAGTTCTTC
CASSHSNEQFF
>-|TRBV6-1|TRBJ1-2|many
TGTGCCAGCAGCCTCAGCCATGGCTATGGCTACACCTTC
CASSLSHGYGYTF
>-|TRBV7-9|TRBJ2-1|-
TGTGCCAGCAGCGGGGACTTGTCCTACAATGAGCAGTTCTTC
CASSGDLSYNEQFF
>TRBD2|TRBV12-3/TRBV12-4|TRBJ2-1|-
TGTGCCAGCAGACCCGGGACTAGCGGTTCTTGGCAGTTCTTC
CASRPGTSGSWQFF
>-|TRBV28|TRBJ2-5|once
TGTGCCAGCAGTTTGGGGGGGGCGCATGAAGAGACCCAGTACTTC
CASSLGGAHEETQYF
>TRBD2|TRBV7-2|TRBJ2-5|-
TGTGCCAGCAGCTTGTATTCTAGCGGGAGACAAGAGACCCAGTACTTC
CASSLYSSGRQETQYF
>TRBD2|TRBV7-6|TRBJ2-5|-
TGTGCCAGCAGCATAGCGGGAGTTGGAGAGACCCAGTACTTC
CASSIAGVGETQYF
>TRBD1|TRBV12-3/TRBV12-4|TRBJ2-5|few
TGTGCCAGCAGTTTGGGGACAGGGGTTATCCAAACAGGAGAGACCCAGTACTTC
CASSLGTGVIQTGETQYF
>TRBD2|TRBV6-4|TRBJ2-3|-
TGTGCCAGCAGTGAGCGGGAGGGCACAGATACGCAGTATTTT
CASSEREGTDTQYF
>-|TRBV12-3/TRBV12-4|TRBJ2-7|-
TGTGCCAGCAGTTTAGCAAATGAGCAGTACTTC
CASSLANEQYF
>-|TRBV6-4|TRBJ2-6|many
TGTGCCAGCCACCCAGAAGGGGCTGGGGCCAACGTCCTGACTTTC
CASHPEGAGANVLTF
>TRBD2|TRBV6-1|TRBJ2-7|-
TGTGCCAGCAGTTCTAGCGGACTCTACGAGCAGTACTTC
CASSSSGLYEQYF
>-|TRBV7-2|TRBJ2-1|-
TGTGCCAGCAGCCTTATGCTAGACTACAATGAGCAGTTCTTC
CASSLMLDYNEQFF
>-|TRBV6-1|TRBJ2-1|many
TGTGCCAGCAGTTTGGATGGGGGGAGGTACAATGAGCAGTTCTTC
CASSLDGGRYNEQFF
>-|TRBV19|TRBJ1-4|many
TGTGCCAGTAGAAACAGACAGGTCTCGGCTAATGAAAAACTGTTTTTT
CASRNRQVSANEKLFF
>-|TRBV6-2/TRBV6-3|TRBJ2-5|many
TGTGCCAGCAGTTACGGAGGGGGGTCTCAAGAGACCCAGTACTTC
CASSYGGGSQETQYF
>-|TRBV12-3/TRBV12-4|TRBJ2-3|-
TGTGCCAGCAGTTTGGGGCAGGGGTATACGCAGTATTTT
CASSLGQGYTQYF
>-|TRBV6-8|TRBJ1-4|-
TGTGCCAGCACGGCATGGCTAGGGGAAAAACTGTTTTTT
CASTAWLGEKLFF
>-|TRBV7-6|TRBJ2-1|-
TGTGCCAGCAGCTTAACTCAGGGGAACAATGAGCAGTTCTTC
CASSLTQGNNEQFF